This is a list of T cell receptor beta chains from one sample in a study of molecular identifiers for immune sequencing clone quantification. TCRdb analysed the PCR reads with MiXCR anew, one entry per CDR3 protein. The repertoire has 550,000 to 750,000 distinct CDR3 sequences, 15% to 20% of them found once; the top ten carry about 0.9%. The sample taken for sequencing was naive CD8+ T cells from blood, with Jurkat cell RNA spiked in. These receptor sequences come from a human donor in good health. Some libraries in this study had Jurkat cell RNA spiked in. Both conserved end residues are part of each CDR3. Each record gives: clone size, J gene, D gene, V gene, CDR3 DNA, CDR3 protein. A D gene is named only where the DNA matches it firmly. Some rows mark clone size as missing; the rest say once, few, many or name a class of expanded clone.

size: many
J: TRBJ2-3
D: .
V: TRBV7-6
DNA: TGTGCCAGCAGCTTAGTTAACCAGGGTGGAGATACGCAGTATTTT
CDR3: CASSLVNQGGDTQYF

size: .
J: TRBJ2-7
D: TRBD2
V: TRBV4-2
DNA: TGTGCCGGCAGCCAAGGTGGGGCGACTAGCGGGAGCTACGAGCAGTACTTC
CDR3: CAGSQGGATSGSYEQYF

size: many
J: TRBJ2-2
D: .
V: TRBV20-1
DNA: TGCAGTGCTCTACAGGATTCGAACACCGGGGAGCTGTTTTTT
CDR3: CSALQDSNTGELFF

size: .
J: TRBJ2-5
D: .
V: TRBV7-6
DNA: TGTGCCAGCAGCTTTAATATCCGGACCTACCAAGAGGCCCAGCACTTC
CDR3: CASSFNIRTYQEAQHF

size: .
J: TRBJ2-2
D: TRBD1
V: TRBV19
DNA: TGTACCAGTAAAAGGCCGACAGGGCACACCGGGGAGCTGTTTTTT
CDR3: CTSKRPTGHTGELFF

size: few
J: TRBJ2-7
D: TRBD2
V: TRBV12-3/TRBV12-4
DNA: TGTGCCAGCAGAAGCGGGAGTACGTACGAGCAGTACTTC
CDR3: CASRSGSTYEQYF

size: few
J: TRBJ2-7
D: .
V: TRBV5-5
DNA: TGTGCCAGCAGCTTGAGGTCAGGGAGTCTCTGGGAGCAGTACTTC
CDR3: CASSLRSGSLWEQYF

size: many
J: TRBJ2-1
D: .
V: TRBV6-2/TRBV6-3
DNA: TGTGCCAGCAGTTACTCGTTGGGACACAGCTATGAGAATGAGCAGTTCTTC
CDR3: CASSYSLGHSYENEQFF

size: few
J: TRBJ1-4
D: TRBD1
V: TRBV5-4
DNA: TGTGCCAGCAGCCGGGACAGGGATTGGACTAATGAAAAACTGTTTTTT
CDR3: CASSRDRDWTNEKLFF

size: many
J: TRBJ2-5
D: .
V: TRBV12-3/TRBV12-4
DNA: TGTGCCAGCAGTTCTGCTCGACTAGAGGGAGAGACCCAGTACTTC
CDR3: CASSSARLEGETQYF

size: .
J: TRBJ2-6
D: .
V: TRBV4-3
DNA: TGCGCCAGCAGCCAACAACCTTCTTTCGGGGTTGGGGCCAACGTCCTGACTTTC
CDR3: CASSQQPSFGVGANVLTF

size: many
J: TRBJ1-1
D: .
V: TRBV5-4
DNA: TGTGCCAGCAGCTTGGAAGGATCAATGAACACTGAAGCTTTCTTT
CDR3: CASSLEGSMNTEAFF

size: many
J: TRBJ2-3
D: .
V: TRBV4-1
DNA: TGCGCCAGCAGCCAAGTCGGCGGGGACCCCACAGATACGCAGTATTTT
CDR3: CASSQVGGDPTDTQYF

size: many
J: TRBJ2-4
D: .
V: TRBV2
DNA: TGTGCCAGCAGTGAAGAGGAGGGCTCAGACCTAGCCAAAAACATTCAGTACTTC
CDR3: CASSEEEGSDLAKNIQYF

size: many
J: TRBJ2-7
D: .
V: TRBV5-6
DNA: TGTGCCAGCAGCTTCGGGGTCTACGAGCAGTACTTC
CDR3: CASSFGVYEQYF

size: few
J: TRBJ2-7
D: TRBD1
V: TRBV5-6
DNA: TGTGCCAGCAGCCCCGGACAGGGTCTTTTCTACGAGCAGTACTTC
CDR3: CASSPGQGLFYEQYF

size: many
J: TRBJ2-3
D: TRBD1
V: TRBV4-1
DNA: TGCGCCAGCAGCCAAGTACCGGGACAGGGTGCAGATACGCAGTATTTT
CDR3: CASSQVPGQGADTQYF

size: .
J: TRBJ1-4
D: .
V: TRBV19
DNA: TGTGCCAGTAGTATCGGAGTGGACAGCTCTAATGAAAAACTGTTTTTT
CDR3: CASSIGVDSSNEKLFF

size: many
J: TRBJ2-7
D: .
V: TRBV13
DNA: TGTGCCAGCAGCCCCTCCGGGGCTCGCGAGCAGTACTTC
CDR3: CASSPSGAREQYF

size: many
J: TRBJ2-2
D: .
V: TRBV4-1
DNA: TGCGCCAGCAGCCAAGACCCGGGCACACTTGCCGGGGAGCTGTTTTTT
CDR3: CASSQDPGTLAGELFF

size: many
J: TRBJ2-3
D: TRBD1
V: TRBV2
DNA: TGTGCCAGCAGTTCCGATTGGGGACAGCTTAGGGTCACAGATACGCAGTATTTT
CDR3: CASSSDWGQLRVTDTQYF

size: .
J: TRBJ1-3
D: .
V: TRBV4-2
DNA: TGTGCCAGCAGCTTGGGGATGTCTGGAAACACCATATATTTT
CDR3: CASSLGMSGNTIYF

size: few
J: TRBJ1-5
D: TRBD1
V: TRBV28
DNA: TGTGCCAGCAGGTCACAGGGGTTTCTTCAGCCCCAGCATTTT
CDR3: CASRSQGFLQPQHF

size: .
J: TRBJ2-7
D: .
V: TRBV7-6
DNA: TGTGCCAGCAGCCAAGACTCTACCGCCTCCTACGAGCAGTACTTC
CDR3: CASSQDSTASYEQYF

size: many
J: TRBJ2-5
D: .
V: TRBV12-3/TRBV12-4
DNA: TGTGCCAGCAGTTTCGGTCAGAAAGAGACCCAGTACTTC
CDR3: CASSFGQKETQYF

size: many
J: TRBJ2-3
D: .
V: TRBV27
DNA: TGTGCCAGCAGTTTATGGAACACAGATACGCAGTATTTT
CDR3: CASSLWNTDTQYF

size: .
J: TRBJ1-5
D: .
V: TRBV10-3
DNA: TGTGCCATCAGTGAGTCGATCGCGGGTCAGCCCCAGCATTTT
CDR3: CAISESIAGQPQHF

size: few
J: TRBJ2-1
D: .
V: TRBV7-9
DNA: TGTGCCAGCAGTTCCGGACGGTGGGGGGATGAGCAGTTCTTC
CDR3: CASSSGRWGDEQFF

size: many
J: TRBJ1-4
D: .
V: TRBV7-9
DNA: TGTGCCAGCAGCATGGGAGATGAAAAACTGTTTTTT
CDR3: CASSMGDEKLFF

size: .
J: TRBJ2-7
D: .
V: TRBV6-5
DNA: TGTGCCAGCAGTTACTTTACAGGGTACGAGCAGTACTTC
CDR3: CASSYFTGYEQYF

size: many
J: TRBJ2-7
D: .
V: TRBV4-3
DNA: TGCGCCAGCAGCCAAGATTCGGGAGACGAGCAGTACTTC
CDR3: CASSQDSGDEQYF

size: many
J: TRBJ2-7
D: TRBD2
V: TRBV2
DNA: TGTGCCAGCAGTGAAGATGGTAAACTAGCGGGGGCCTACGAGCAGTACTTC
CDR3: CASSEDGKLAGAYEQYF

size: .
J: TRBJ1-3
D: .
V: TRBV11-2
DNA: TGTGCCAGCACCTGGGCAGGGAGTGGAAACACCATATATTTT
CDR3: CASTWAGSGNTIYF

size: many
J: TRBJ2-7
D: .
V: TRBV6-1
DNA: TGTGCCAGCAGCGCACCGGGAAAGGGCAACTACGAGCAGTACTTC
CDR3: CASSAPGKGNYEQYF

size: many
J: TRBJ2-2
D: .
V: TRBV7-9
DNA: TGTGCCAGCTGGGGAAGGGACTTCGCGAACACCGGGGAGCTGTTTTTT
CDR3: CASWGRDFANTGELFF

size: few
J: TRBJ2-7
D: .
V: TRBV12-3/TRBV12-4
DNA: TGTGCCAGCAGCCCCGGTTTGGGGACAAACTACGAGCAGTACTTC
CDR3: CASSPGLGTNYEQYF

size: few
J: TRBJ2-7
D: .
V: TRBV5-4
DNA: TGTGCCAGCAGCTTGAAGGGCCTTACCTACGAGCAGTACTTC
CDR3: CASSLKGLTYEQYF

size: many
J: TRBJ2-7
D: TRBD1
V: TRBV5-6
DNA: TGTGCCAGCAGCATCGAGAGGGACAGCTCCTACGAGCAGTACTTC
CDR3: CASSIERDSSYEQYF

size: few
J: TRBJ2-3
D: .
V: TRBV30
DNA: TGTGCCTCCAGGGTTGGGTGGGGGGATACGCAGTATTTT
CDR3: CASRVGWGDTQYF

size: few
J: TRBJ1-1
D: TRBD1
V: TRBV7-9
DNA: TGTGCCAGCAGACTCCAGGGGGTGGGCACTGAAGCTTTCTTT
CDR3: CASRLQGVGTEAFF

size: many
J: TRBJ2-7
D: TRBD2
V: TRBV20-1
DNA: TGCAGTGCTAGCGAGCGGGGGCCCTCCTACGAGCAGTACTTC
CDR3: CSASERGPSYEQYF

size: many
J: TRBJ2-1
D: TRBD2
V: TRBV20-1
DNA: TGCAGTGCTAGAGATACGGTTGGACTAGCAGGAAATGAGCAGTTCTTC
CDR3: CSARDTVGLAGNEQFF

size: many
J: TRBJ2-7
D: .
V: TRBV28
DNA: TGTGCCAGCAGTTTAAGAGGCCTAAATAGCTACGAGCAGTACTTC
CDR3: CASSLRGLNSYEQYF

size: many
J: TRBJ2-7
D: .
V: TRBV20-1
DNA: TGCAGTGCTAGATTGTGGTCCGAGCAGTACTTC
CDR3: CSARLWSEQYF

size: .
J: TRBJ2-7
D: .
V: TRBV5-3
DNA: TGTGCCAGCAGCTCCGACACCCGAGCCTACGAGCAGTACTTC
CDR3: CASSSDTRAYEQYF

size: .
J: TRBJ2-2
D: .
V: TRBV6-5
DNA: TGTGCCAGCAGTTCATTCCAGGGATTCACCGGGGAGCTGTTTTTT
CDR3: CASSSFQGFTGELFF

size: many
J: TRBJ1-5
D: .
V: TRBV4-3
DNA: TGCGCCAGCAGCCCGGCAGAAGGTCAGCCCCAGCATTTT
CDR3: CASSPAEGQPQHF

size: many
J: TRBJ1-1
D: TRBD1
V: TRBV27
DNA: TGTGCCAGCCAACAGGGGGCGCCCCCTGTGGACACTGAAGCTTTCTTT
CDR3: CASQQGAPPVDTEAFF

size: few
J: TRBJ2-2
D: .
V: TRBV6-2/TRBV6-3
DNA: TGTGCCAGCAGTTACAAGAGGGGCGCGTCCCTGAACACCGGGGAGCTGTTTTTT
CDR3: CASSYKRGASLNTGELFF

size: few
J: TRBJ2-1
D: .
V: TRBV7-7
DNA: TGTGCTAGCAGCCCTCGCCCGGGGGCCGAGCAGTTCTTC
CDR3: CASSPRPGAEQFF

size: .
J: TRBJ2-7
D: .
V: TRBV3-1
DNA: TGTGCCAGCAGCCAAGAAGGGACATCTTATCCCTACGAGCAGTACTTC
CDR3: CASSQEGTSYPYEQYF

size: many
J: TRBJ2-2
D: .
V: TRBV20-1
DNA: TGCAGTGCTAGAGACGCGAACACCGGGGAGCTGTTTTTT
CDR3: CSARDANTGELFF

size: .
J: TRBJ2-5
D: TRBD2
V: TRBV5-6
DNA: TGTGTCAGCAGCCTACTAGCGGGCGAAAGAAACCAAGAGACCCAGTACTTC
CDR3: CVSSLLAGERNQETQYF

size: many
J: TRBJ2-2
D: .
V: TRBV4-1
DNA: TGCGCCAGCAGCCAAGTGTTAACCGGGGAGCTGTTTTTT
CDR3: CASSQVLTGELFF

size: many
J: TRBJ1-1
D: .
V: TRBV5-4
DNA: TGTGCCAGCAGCGGGGGACATGCGACTTTCTTT
CDR3: CASSGGHATFF

size: .
J: TRBJ2-5
D: TRBD1
V: TRBV7-9
DNA: TGTGCCAGCAGCTTTTGGCAGGGGGCCCCAGAGACCCAGTACTTC
CDR3: CASSFWQGAPETQYF

size: many
J: TRBJ1-1
D: .
V: TRBV27
DNA: TGTGCCAGCAGTTTGGGACCGGGTGGCACTGAAGCTTTCTTT
CDR3: CASSLGPGGTEAFF

size: many
J: TRBJ1-4
D: TRBD1
V: TRBV7-9
DNA: TGTGCCAGCAGCCCCCCCAGGGGGGAAACTAATGAAAAACTGTTTTTT
CDR3: CASSPPRGETNEKLFF

size: many
J: TRBJ2-5
D: .
V: TRBV7-8
DNA: TGTGCCAGCAGCCAACCCTTGGGCCAAGAGACCCAGTACTTC
CDR3: CASSQPLGQETQYF